This note documents a single T cell receptor (beta chain) sequence. Study processing details: Using reference gene primer amplification, nucleated cell counts were estimated. TCRdb's copy holds only in-frame clones and misses some; the assay was immunoSEQ multiplex PCR. V and J calls and clone size are as listed in that table; D and trimming were resolved from the DNA. The sample contains fewer than 350,000 clones, 75% to 90% of which appear only once. Allocation to cohorts depended on clinical history reported by the participants. What the recovered Cohort 3 donors had was two negative PCRs, clearance, or symptom resolution. The data stem from a study of blood T cell repertoires in COVID-19. Whole-study context: Sample material is recorded as cDNA or gDNA derived from T cells, B-cell-depleted T cells, or PBMCs.

Per the germline V gene, CDR1 is SGHTA and CDR2 is FQGTGA. CDR3 length: 16 residues. Trimming left V 5 bases short and J 3 bases short, with 18 bases between. The sequenced sample consisted of PBMCs or T cells enriched from blood (not recorded which). This clonotype was sampled from a man aged 60-69 years who had recovered from COVID-19. This chain joins TRBV7-3 and TRBJ2-3; D is perhaps TRBD2 (5 bases). The CDR3 sequence is CASSPGNGRGTDTQYF. The CDR3 nucleotides read TGTGCCAGCAGCCCCGGTAATGGGAGAGGAACAGATACGCAGTATTTT.